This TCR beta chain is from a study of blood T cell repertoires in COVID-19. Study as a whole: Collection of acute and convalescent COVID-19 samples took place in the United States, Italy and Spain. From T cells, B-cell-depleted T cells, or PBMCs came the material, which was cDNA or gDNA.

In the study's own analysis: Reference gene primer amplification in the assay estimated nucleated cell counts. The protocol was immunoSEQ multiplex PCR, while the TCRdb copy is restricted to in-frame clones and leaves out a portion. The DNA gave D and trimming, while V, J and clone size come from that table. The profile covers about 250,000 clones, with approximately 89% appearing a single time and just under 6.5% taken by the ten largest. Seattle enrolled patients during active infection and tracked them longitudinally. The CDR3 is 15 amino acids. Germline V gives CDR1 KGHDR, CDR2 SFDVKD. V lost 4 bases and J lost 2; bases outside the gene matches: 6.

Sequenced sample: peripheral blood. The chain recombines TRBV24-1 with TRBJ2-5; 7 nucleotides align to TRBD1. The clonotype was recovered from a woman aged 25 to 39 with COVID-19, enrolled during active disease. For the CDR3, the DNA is TGTGCCACCAGTGACCAACAGGGGTGGCAAGAGACCCAGTACTTC. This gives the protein CATSDQQGWQETQYF.